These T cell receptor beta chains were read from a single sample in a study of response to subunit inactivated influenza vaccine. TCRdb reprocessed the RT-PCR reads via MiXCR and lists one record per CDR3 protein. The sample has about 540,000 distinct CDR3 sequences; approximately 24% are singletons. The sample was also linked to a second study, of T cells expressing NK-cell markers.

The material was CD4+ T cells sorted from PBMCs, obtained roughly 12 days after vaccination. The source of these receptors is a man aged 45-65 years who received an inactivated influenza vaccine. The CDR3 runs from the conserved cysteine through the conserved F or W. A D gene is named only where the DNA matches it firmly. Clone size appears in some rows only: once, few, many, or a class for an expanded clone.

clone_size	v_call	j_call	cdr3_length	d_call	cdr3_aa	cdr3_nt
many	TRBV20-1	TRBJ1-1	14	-	CSANIQGIGTEAFF	TGCAGTGCTAACATCCAGGGGATTGGCACTGAAGCTTTCTTT
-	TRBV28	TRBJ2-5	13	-	CASHQGSRETQYF	TGTGCCTCGCATCAGGGGTCGAGAGAGACCCAGTACTTC
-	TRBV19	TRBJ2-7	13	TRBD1	CASSEDRAYEQYF	TGTGCCAGTAGTGAGGACAGGGCGTACGAGCAGTACTTC
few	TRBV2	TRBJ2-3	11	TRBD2	CASRLAGTQYF	TGTGCCAGCAGGCTAGCGGGAACGCAGTATTTT
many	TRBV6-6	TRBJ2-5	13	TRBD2	CASRTSGQETQYF	TGTGCCAGCAGGACTAGCGGCCAAGAGACCCAGTACTTC
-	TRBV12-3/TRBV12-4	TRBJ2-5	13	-	CASSPYRKETQYF	TGTGCCAGCAGTCCGTACAGGAAAGAGACCCAGTACTTC
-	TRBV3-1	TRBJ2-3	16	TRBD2	CASSLRSGGATDTQYF	TGTGCCAGCAGCCTGAGAAGCGGGGGGGCTACAGATACGCAGTATTTT
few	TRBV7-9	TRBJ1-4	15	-	CASSPQVRGGEKLFF	TGTGCCAGCAGCCCCCAGGTCAGGGGTGGTGAAAAACTGTTTTTT
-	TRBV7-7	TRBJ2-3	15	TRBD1	CASSPGTGVTDTQYF	TGTGCCAGCAGCCCCGGGACAGGGGTCACAGATACGCAGTATTTT
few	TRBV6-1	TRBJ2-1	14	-	CAPADRVHLNEQFF	TGTGCCCCAGCAGACAGAGTTCATCTGAATGAGCAGTTCTTC